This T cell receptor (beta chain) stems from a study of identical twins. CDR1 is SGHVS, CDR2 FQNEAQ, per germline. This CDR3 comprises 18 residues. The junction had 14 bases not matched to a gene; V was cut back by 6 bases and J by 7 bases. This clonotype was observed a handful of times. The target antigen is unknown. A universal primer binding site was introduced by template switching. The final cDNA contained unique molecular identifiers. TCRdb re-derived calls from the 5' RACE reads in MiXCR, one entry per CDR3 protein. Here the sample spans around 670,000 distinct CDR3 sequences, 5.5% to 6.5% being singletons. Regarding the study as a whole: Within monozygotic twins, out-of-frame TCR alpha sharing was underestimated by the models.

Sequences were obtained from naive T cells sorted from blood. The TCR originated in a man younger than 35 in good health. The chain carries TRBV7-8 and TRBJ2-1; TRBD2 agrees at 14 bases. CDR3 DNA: TGTGCCAGCAGAGCAGGGACTAGCGGGAGCCCGGCCAGGAATGAGCAGTTCTTC. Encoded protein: CASRAGTSGSPARNEQFF.